This entry is about one T cell receptor (beta chain). These data are taken from a study of control samples from healthy donors and cancer patients. The CDR3 runs to 18 residues. Germline CDR1 reads SEHNR; CDR2 reads FQNEAQ (reference sequence). V was clipped by 3 bases and J by 0 bases; unmatched bases: 7. The protocol was immunoSEQ multiplex PCR, while the TCRdb copy is restricted to in-frame clones and leaves out a portion. The table records some 250,000 clones, roughly 80% of them present only once. The sequenced sample was PBMCs. The V gene is TRBV7-9, the J gene TRBJ1-4; 10 bases line up with TRBD1. The receptor comes from a woman aged 55-75 years with lung cancer. The CDR3 protein is CASSLGVGQGTTNEKLFF. In DNA form, the CDR3 reads TGTGCCAGCAGCTTGGGTGTGGGACAGGGGACAACTAATGAAAAACTGTTTTTT.